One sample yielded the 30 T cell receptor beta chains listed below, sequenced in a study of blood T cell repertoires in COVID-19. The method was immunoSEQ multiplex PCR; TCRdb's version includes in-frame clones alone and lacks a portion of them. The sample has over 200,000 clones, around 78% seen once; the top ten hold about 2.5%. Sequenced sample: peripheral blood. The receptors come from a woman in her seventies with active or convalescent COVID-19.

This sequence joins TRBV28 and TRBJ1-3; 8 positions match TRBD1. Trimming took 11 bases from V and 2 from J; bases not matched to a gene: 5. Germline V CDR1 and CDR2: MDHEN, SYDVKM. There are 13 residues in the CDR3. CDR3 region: CASTTGAGNTIYF. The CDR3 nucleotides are TGTGCCTCCACGACAGGGGCTGGAAACACCATATATTTT.

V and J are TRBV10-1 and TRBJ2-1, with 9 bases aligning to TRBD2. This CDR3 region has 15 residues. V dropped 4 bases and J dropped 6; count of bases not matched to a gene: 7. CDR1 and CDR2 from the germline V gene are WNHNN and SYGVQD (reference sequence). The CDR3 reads CASSGAGGPGNEQFF. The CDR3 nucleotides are TGCGCCAGCAGTGGGGCGGGAGGGCCCGGCAATGAGCAGTTCTTC.

CDR3 protein: CASSVPSETQYF. As DNA, the CDR3 is TGTGCCAGCAGTGTTCCCTCGGAGACCCAGTACTTC. This chain joins TRBV6-6 and TRBJ2-5; D unclear. The CDR3 consists of 12 residues. Per germline, CDR1 MNHNY and CDR2 SVGAGI (reference sequence). V lost 5 bases to trimming and J lost 5 bases, with 9 bases between them.

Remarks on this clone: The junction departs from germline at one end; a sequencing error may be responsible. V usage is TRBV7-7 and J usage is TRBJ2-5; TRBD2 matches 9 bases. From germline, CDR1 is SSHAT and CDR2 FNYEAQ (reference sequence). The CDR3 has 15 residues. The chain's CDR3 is CASSLVAGVSETQYF. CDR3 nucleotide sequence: TGTGCTAGCAGCTTAGTAGCGGGAGTGAGCGAGACCCAGTACTTC. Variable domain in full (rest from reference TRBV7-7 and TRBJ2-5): GAGVSQSPRYKVTKRGQDVTLRCDPISSHATLYWYQQALGQGPEFLTYFNYEAQPDKSGLPSDRFSAERPEGSISTLTIQRTEQRDSAMYRCASSLVAGVSETQYFGPGTRLLVL.

The CDR3 is CAWSAGLADTQYF. The CDR3 DNA reads as TGTGCCTGGAGTGCAGGGCTGGCGGATACGCAGTATTTT. The chain links TRBV30 to TRBJ2-3, with D maybe TRBD1 (5 bases). CDR1 is GTSNPN, CDR2 SVGIG, per germline (reference sequence). The CDR3 loop spans 13 amino acids. With 1 base removed from V and 6 bases from J, the gap between germline ends came to 11 bases.

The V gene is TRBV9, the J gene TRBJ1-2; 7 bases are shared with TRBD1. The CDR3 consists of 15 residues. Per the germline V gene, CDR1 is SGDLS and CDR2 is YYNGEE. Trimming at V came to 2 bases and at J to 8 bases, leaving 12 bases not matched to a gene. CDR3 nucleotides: TGTGCCAGCAGCGTGGCCCTCCCAGGGGGAAACGGCTACACCTTC. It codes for CASSVALPGGNGYTF.

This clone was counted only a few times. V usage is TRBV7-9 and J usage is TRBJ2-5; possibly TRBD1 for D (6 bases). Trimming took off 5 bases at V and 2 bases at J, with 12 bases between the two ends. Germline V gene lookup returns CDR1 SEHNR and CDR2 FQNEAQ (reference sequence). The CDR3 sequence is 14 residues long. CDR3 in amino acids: CASSPQQGQETQYF. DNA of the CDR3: TGTGCCAGCAGCCCCCAACAGGGACAAGAGACCCAGTACTTC.

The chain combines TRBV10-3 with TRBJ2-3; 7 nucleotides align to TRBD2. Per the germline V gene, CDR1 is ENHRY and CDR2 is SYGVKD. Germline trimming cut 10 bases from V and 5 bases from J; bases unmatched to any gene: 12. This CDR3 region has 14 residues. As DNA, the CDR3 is TGTGCCACCCTCGGGACTAACCTGGGAGATACGCAGTATTTT. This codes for CATLGTNLGDTQYF.

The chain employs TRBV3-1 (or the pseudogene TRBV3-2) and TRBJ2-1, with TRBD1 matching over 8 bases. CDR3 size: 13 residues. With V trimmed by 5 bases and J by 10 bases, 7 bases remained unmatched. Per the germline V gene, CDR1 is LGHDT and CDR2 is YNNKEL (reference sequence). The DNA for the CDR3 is TGTGCCAGCAGCTGGGGCAGGGGGCGGGAGCAGTTCTTC. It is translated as CASSWGRGREQFF.

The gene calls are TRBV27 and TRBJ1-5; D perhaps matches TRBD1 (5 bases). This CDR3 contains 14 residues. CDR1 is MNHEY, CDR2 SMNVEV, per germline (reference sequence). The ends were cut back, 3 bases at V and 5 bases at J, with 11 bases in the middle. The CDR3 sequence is CASSFGGGDQPQHF. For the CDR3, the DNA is TGTGCCAGCAGTTTTGGTGGGGGGGATCAGCCCCAGCATTTT.

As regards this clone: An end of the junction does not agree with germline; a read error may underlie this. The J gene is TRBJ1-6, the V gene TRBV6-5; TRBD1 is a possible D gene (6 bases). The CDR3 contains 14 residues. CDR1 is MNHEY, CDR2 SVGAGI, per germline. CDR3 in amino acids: CASSYSDSNSPLHF. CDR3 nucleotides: TGTGCCAGCAGCTACTCGGACAGTAATTCACCCCTCCACTTT.

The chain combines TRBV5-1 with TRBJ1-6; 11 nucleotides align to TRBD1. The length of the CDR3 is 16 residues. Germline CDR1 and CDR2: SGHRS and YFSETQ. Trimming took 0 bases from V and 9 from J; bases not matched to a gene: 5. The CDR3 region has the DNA TGCGCCAGCAGCTTGGGTGGACAGGGGGCTGGTTCACCCCTCCACTTT. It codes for CASSLGGQGAGSPLHF.

The CDR3 here is CASSINTGTGGGYTF. CDR3 bases: TGCGCCAGCAGCATCAACACCGGGACAGGGGGTGGCTACACCTTC. The chain combines TRBV5-1 with TRBJ1-2; 11 bases fit TRBD1. V dropped 4 bases and J dropped 7; count of bases not matched to a gene: 9. CDR3 length equals 15 residues. Germline-derived CDR1 and CDR2 are SGHRS and YFSETQ.

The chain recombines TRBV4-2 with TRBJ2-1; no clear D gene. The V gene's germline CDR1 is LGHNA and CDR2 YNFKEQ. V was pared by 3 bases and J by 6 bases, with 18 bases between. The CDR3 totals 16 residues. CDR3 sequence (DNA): TGTGCCAGCAGCCACCACAGCCTTTCATCTTCCAATGAGCAGTTCTTC. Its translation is CASSHHSLSSSNEQFF.

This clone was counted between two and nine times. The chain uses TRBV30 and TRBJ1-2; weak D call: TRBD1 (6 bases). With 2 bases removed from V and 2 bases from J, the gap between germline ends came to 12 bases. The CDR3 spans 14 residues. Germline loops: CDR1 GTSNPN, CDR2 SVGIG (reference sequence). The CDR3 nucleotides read TGTGCCTGGAGTCCTTTCCAGGGGAACTATGGCTACACCTTC. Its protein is CAWSPFQGNYGYTF.

CDR3 amino acids: CASSLGLPTDTQYF. In DNA form, the CDR3 reads TGTGCCAGCAGTTTGGGACTACCCACAGATACGCAGTATTTT. The chain uses TRBV6-6 and TRBJ2-3; TRBD2 matches at 7 bases. Germline loops: CDR1 MNHNY, CDR2 SVGAGI (reference sequence). V was clipped by 4 bases and J by 2 bases; unmatched bases: 3. CDR3 size: 14 residues.

CDR3 residues: CASTRQGAEETQYF. For the CDR3, the DNA is TGTGCCAGCACCCGACAGGGGGCGGAAGAGACCCAGTACTTC. V usage is TRBV2 and J usage is TRBJ2-5; 10 bases match TRBD1. J gave up 3 bases and V 7 bases, and 5 bases lay outside the gene matches. The CDR3 has 14 residues. Germline CDR1 is SNHLY and CDR2 is FYNNEI.

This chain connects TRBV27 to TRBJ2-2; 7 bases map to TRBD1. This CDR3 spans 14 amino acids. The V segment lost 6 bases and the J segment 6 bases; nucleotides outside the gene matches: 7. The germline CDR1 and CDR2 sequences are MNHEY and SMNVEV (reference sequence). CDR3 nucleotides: TGTGCCAGCAGAGGACAGGCGGCGCCCGGGGAGCTGTTTTTT. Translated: CASRGQAAPGELFF.

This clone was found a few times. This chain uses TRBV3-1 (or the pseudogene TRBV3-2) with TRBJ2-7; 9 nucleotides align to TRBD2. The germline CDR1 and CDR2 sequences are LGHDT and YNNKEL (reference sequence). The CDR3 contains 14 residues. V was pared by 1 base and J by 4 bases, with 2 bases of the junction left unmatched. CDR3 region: CASSQGTSEYEQYF. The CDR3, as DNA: TGTGCCAGCAGCCAAGGGACTAGCGAGTACGAGCAGTACTTC.

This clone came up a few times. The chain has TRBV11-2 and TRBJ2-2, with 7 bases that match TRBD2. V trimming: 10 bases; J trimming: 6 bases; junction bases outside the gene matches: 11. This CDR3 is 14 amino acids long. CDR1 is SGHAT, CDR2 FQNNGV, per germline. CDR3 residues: CATGWGRASGELFF. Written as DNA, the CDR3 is TGTGCCACTGGTTGGGGGAGGGCCTCCGGGGAGCTGTTTTTT.

The CDR3 nucleotides read TGTGCCAGCAGCTTGGCACAGGGGTCCCACAATGAGCAGTTCTTC. This codes for CASSLAQGSHNEQFF. V is TRBV5-4 and J is TRBJ2-1; 7 bases align to TRBD1. Germline V lookup: CDR1 SGHNT, CDR2 YYREEE (reference sequence). The J segment lost 5 bases and the V segment lost 0 bases, leaving 5 bases of the junction unmatched. The CDR3 length is 15 residues.

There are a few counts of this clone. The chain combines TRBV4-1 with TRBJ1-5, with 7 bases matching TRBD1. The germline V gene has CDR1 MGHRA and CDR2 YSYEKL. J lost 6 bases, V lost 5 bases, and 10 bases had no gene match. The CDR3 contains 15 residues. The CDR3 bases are TGCGCCAGCAGCGTCGGCTCAGGGGGAGGTCAGCCCCAGCATTTT. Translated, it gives CASSVGSGGGQPQHF.

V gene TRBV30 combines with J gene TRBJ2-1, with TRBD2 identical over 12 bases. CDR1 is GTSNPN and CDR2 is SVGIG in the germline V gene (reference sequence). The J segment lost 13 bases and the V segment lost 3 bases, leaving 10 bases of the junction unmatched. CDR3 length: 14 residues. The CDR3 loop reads CAWRASGGAEIQFF. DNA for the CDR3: TGTGCCTGGAGGGCTAGCGGGGGGGCCGAGATCCAGTTCTTC.

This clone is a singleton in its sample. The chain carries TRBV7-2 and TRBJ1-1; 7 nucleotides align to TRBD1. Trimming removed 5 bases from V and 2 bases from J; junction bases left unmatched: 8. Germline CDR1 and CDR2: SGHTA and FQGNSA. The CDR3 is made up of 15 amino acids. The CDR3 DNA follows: TGTGCCAGCAGCCCCACAACAGGGGTTAACACTGAAGCTTTCTTT. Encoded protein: CASSPTTGVNTEAFF.

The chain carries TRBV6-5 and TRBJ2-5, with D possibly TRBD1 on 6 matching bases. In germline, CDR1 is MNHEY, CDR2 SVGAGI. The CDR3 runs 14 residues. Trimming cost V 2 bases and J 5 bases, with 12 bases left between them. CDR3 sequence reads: CASSYARGAETQYF. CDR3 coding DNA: TGTGCCAGCAGTTACGCCAGGGGAGCGGAGACCCAGTACTTC.

CDR3 loop: CASSQGPGPYNSPLHF. The CDR3 coding sequence is TGTGCCAGCAGCCAAGGTCCGGGTCCCTATAATTCACCCCTCCACTTT. V gene TRBV3-1 (or the pseudogene TRBV3-2) combines with J gene TRBJ1-6; D unresolved. Germline V gene data show CDR1 as LGHDT and CDR2 as YNNKEL (reference sequence). V lost 1 base, J lost 2 bases, and 9 bases lay in between. This CDR3 comprises 16 residues.

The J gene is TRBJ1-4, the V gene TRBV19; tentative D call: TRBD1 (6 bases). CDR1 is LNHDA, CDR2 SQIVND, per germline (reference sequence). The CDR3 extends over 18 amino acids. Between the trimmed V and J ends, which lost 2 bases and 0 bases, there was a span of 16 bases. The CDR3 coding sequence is TGTGCCAGTAGTATAATCCGACAGGCTCCTTCAACTAATGAAAAACTGTTTTTT. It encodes CASSIIRQAPSTNEKLFF.

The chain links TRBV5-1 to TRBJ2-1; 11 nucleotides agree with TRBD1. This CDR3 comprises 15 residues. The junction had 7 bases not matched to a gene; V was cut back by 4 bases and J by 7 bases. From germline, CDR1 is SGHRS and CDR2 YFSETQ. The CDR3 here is CASSVGQGAGNEQFF. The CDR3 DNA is TGCGCCAGCAGCGTAGGACAGGGGGCTGGAAATGAGCAGTTCTTC. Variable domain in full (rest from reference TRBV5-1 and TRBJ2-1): KAGVTQTPRYLIKTRGQQVTLSCSPISGHRSVSWYQQTPGQGLQFLFEYFSETQRNKGNFPGRFSGRQFSNSRSEMNVSTLELGDSALYLCASSVGQGAGNEQFFGPGTRLTVL.

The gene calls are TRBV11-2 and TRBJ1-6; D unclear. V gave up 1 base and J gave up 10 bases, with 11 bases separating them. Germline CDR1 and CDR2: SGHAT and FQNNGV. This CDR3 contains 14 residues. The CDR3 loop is CASSLGRLESPLHF. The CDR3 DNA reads TGTGCCAGCAGCTTAGGCAGGCTTGAATCACCCCTCCACTTT. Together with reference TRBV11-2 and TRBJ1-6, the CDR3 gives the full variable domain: EAGVAQSPRYKIIEKRQSVAFWCNPISGHATLYWYQQILGQGPKLLIQFQNNGVVDDSQLPKDRFSAERLKGVDSTLKIQPAKLEDSAVYLCASSLGRLESPLHFGNGTRLTVT.

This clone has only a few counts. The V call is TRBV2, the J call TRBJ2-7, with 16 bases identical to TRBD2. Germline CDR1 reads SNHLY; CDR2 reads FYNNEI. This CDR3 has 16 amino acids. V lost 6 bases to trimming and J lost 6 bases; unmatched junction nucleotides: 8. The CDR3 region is CASSGTSGGASPEQYF. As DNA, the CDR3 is TGTGCCAGCAGCGGGACTAGCGGGGGGGCCTCACCCGAGCAGTACTTC.